Below are 24 T cell receptor beta chains sequenced from a single sample in a study of CD8+CD57+ T cells in acquired aplastic anemia. The template used for profiling TCR beta VDJ and CDR3 was genomic DNA. One entry per CDR3 protein, called by TCRdb with MiXCR from the reads. This table has hundreds of thousands of distinct CDR3 sequences, approximately 32% appearing once. Flow cytometry had shown expanded CD8+CD57+ cells in the patients chosen for sequencing. What was sequenced was sorted CD4+, CD8+, or CD8+CD57+ T cells (not recorded which) from PBMCs. The receptors were sampled from a human donor with aplastic anemia.

The rearrangement joins TRBV11-2 to TRBJ2-1; 8 nucleotides agree with TRBD2. J was trimmed by 6 bases and V by 1 base; bases with no gene match: 11. From germline, CDR1 is SGHAT and CDR2 FQNNGV. This CDR3 is 17 amino acids long. The CDR3 nucleotides are TGTGCCAGCAGCTTAGGACCCTTCGGCAGCGGGGGCAATGAGCAGTTCTTC. It encodes CASSLGPFGSGGNEQFF.

The V call is TRBV7-2, the J call TRBJ2-7, with 7 nucleotides matching TRBD1. Trimming took 3 bases from V and 7 from J; bases not matched to a gene: 12. Germline V gene lookup returns CDR1 SGHTA and CDR2 FQGNSA. The CDR3 loop spans 15 amino acids. The CDR3 bases are TGTGCCAGCAGCTTGTGGGGACAGAATGTGGGGGAGCAGTACTTC. Protein: CASSLWGQNVGEQYF.

The J gene is TRBJ2-1, the V gene TRBV9; D gene ambiguous. Trimming cost V 3 bases and J 8 bases, with 12 bases left between them. Germline CDR1 SGDLS, CDR2 YYNGEE. This CDR3 has 13 amino acids. The CDR3 loop reads CASSGADFDEQFF. Here the CDR3 DNA reads TGTGCCAGCAGCGGGGCGGATTTTGATGAGCAGTTCTTC. The variable domain in full, with the rest retrieved from reference TRBV9 and TRBJ2-1, is DSGVTQTPKHLITATGQRVTLRCSPRSGDLSVYWYQQSLDQGLQFLIQYYNGEERAKGNILERFSAQQFPDLHSELNLSSLELGDSALYFCASSGADFDEQFFGPGTRLTVL.

V gene TRBV4-1 combines with J gene TRBJ1-2, with D possibly TRBD1 on 5 matching bases. The CDR3 covers 15 residues. CDR1 and CDR2 from the germline V gene are MGHRA and YSYEKL. V lost 3 bases and J 6 bases, leaving 17 bases between the germline ends. CDR3 DNA: TGCGCCAGCAGCCAGGATCCGGGACGCCCAGATGGCTACACCTTC. Translated, it gives CASSQDPGRPDGYTF.

The V and J genes are TRBV5-1 and TRBJ2-1, with D uncertain. Trimming removed 4 bases from V and 6 bases from J, with 14 bases in between. Germline CDR1 is SGHRS and CDR2 is YFSETQ. The CDR3 sequence is 14 residues long. The CDR3 DNA reads as TGCGCCAGCAGCCCGGGCACAAAAGCCAATGAGCAGTTCTTC. It encodes CASSPGTKANEQFF.

This clonotype was found many times. This chain connects TRBV20-1 to TRBJ2-7; maybe TRBD2 (6 bases). V was clipped by 3 bases and J by 3 bases, with 15 bases between them. Germline loops: CDR1 DFQATT, CDR2 SNEGSKA (reference sequence). This CDR3 region has 14 residues. The CDR3 bases are TGCAGTGCTAGCGGGAGCTCTCGTTACTACGAGCAGTACTTC. It specifies CSASGSSRYYEQYF.

This clonotype was counted many times. The genes are TRBV3-1 and TRBJ1-6; D is perhaps TRBD1 (5 bases). Germline values: CDR1 LGHDT, CDR2 YNNKEL (reference sequence). The length of the CDR3 is 12 residues. V lost 0 bases to trimming and J lost 12 bases, with 6 bases between them. The CDR3 here is CASSQEGGPLHF. The DNA of the CDR3 is TGTGCCAGCAGCCAAGAGGGGGGACCCCTCCACTTT.

In regard to this clonotype: A clone one base away is much larger, so this may be a read error. The chain is built from TRBV12-3 or TRBV12-4 and TRBJ2-7, with 7 bases that match TRBD2. The CDR3 loop spans 14 amino acids. V lost 2 bases and J lost 7; bases outside the gene matches: 8. The CDR3 DNA sequence: TGTGCCAGCAGTTTAAACGGGAGGTCGGGGGAGCAGTACTTC. Encoded protein: CASSLNGRSGEQYF.

The chain recombines TRBV10-3 with TRBJ2-7, with 11 bases lining up with TRBD1. V lost 4 bases and J lost 4; bases outside the gene matches: 6. The CDR3 runs 15 residues. CDR1 is ENHRY, CDR2 SYGVKD, per germline. CDR3 coding DNA: TGTGCCATCAGTGCCCGAGGGACAGGGGGGTACGAGCAGTACTTC. Translation gives CAISARGTGGYEQYF.

This clonotype was seen a single time. The chain has TRBV9 and TRBJ1-2, with unresolved D. Trimming took off 0 bases at V and 4 bases at J, with 10 bases between the two ends. Germline V gene data show CDR1 as SGDLS and CDR2 as YYNGEE. CDR3 length equals 14 residues. As DNA, the CDR3 is TGTGCCAGCAGCGTAGGGGATAGACTCTATGGCTACACCTTC. It codes for CASSVGDRLYGYTF.

A single count supports this clonotype. The junction does not match germline at one end; this may be a read error. V usage is TRBV4-2 and J usage is TRBJ1-3; 8 bases fit TRBD1. Germline assignment: CDR1 LGHNA and CDR2 YNFKEQ. This CDR3 comprises 14 residues. The CDR3 bases are TGTGCCAGCAGAAGACAGGGGTATGGAAGCACCATATATTTT. The encoded protein is CASRRQGYGSTIYF.

The DNA of the CDR3 is TGTGCCAGCAGAAGACGGACTAGCGGGACCTACAATGAGCAGTTCTTC. Translating it yields CASRRRTSGTYNEQFF. The chain combines TRBV25-1 with TRBJ2-1; 12 bases map to TRBD2. V trimming: 6 bases; J trimming: 2 bases; junction bases outside the gene matches: 5. Germline V gene sequence: CDR1 MGHDK, CDR2 SYGVNS. The CDR3 consists of 16 residues.

At least ten counts were recorded for this clonotype. The chain recombines TRBV20-1 with TRBJ2-5; D may be TRBD1 (6 bases). This CDR3 has 14 residues. Germline CDR1 DFQATT, CDR2 SNEGSKA (reference sequence). V was cut by 3 bases and J by 0 bases, with 11 bases left in between. DNA of the CDR3: TGCAGTGCTAGCGGACAGAGCCACCAAGAGACCCAGTACTTC. It specifies CSASGQSHQETQYF.

This clonotype showed up many times. The rearrangement joins TRBV12-3 or TRBV12-4 to TRBJ2-7, with D uncertain. Trimming took off 3 bases at V and 3 bases at J, with 12 bases between the two ends. This CDR3 contains 14 residues. DNA for the CDR3: TGTGCCAGCAGTTTTCCCTCAGTCCACTACGAGCAGTACTTC. Encoded protein: CASSFPSVHYEQYF.

This clonotype was seen ten or more times. This rearrangement joins TRBV19 to TRBJ2-7; the D gene is possibly TRBD2 (5 bases). The CDR3 has 15 amino acids. V lost 3 bases, J lost 0 bases, and 12 bases lay in between. Germline assignment: CDR1 LNHDA and CDR2 SQIVND (reference sequence). The chain's CDR3 is CASSMGGPGSYEQYF. In DNA, the CDR3 is TGTGCCAGTAGTATGGGCGGGCCGGGCTCCTACGAGCAGTACTTC. The variable domain in full, completed from reference TRBV19 and TRBJ2-7, reads DGGITQSPKYLFRKEGQNVTLSCEQNLNHDAMYWYRQDPGQGLRLIYYSQIVNDFQKGDIAEGYSVSREKKESFPLTVTSAQKNPTAFYLCASSMGGPGSYEQYFGPGTRLTVT.

The chain is built from TRBV25-1 and TRBJ2-3; no firm D call. The germline V and J ends were trimmed by 5 bases and 3 bases, with 12 bases remaining between them. Germline V gene sequence: CDR1 MGHDK, CDR2 SYGVNS. The CDR3 spans 14 residues. The CDR3 nucleotides read TGTGCCAGCAGTTTTCTTCCTAGGACAGATACGCAGTATTTT. It is translated as CASSFLPRTDTQYF.

This clonotype was detected many times. At one boundary the junction diverges from the germline segment, which might be a read error. J is TRBJ1-2 and V is TRBV14; D unresolved. CDR3 length: 10 residues. Germline CDR1 is SGHDN and CDR2 is FVKESK. The CDR3 region is CASSQETVSF. CDR3 DNA: TGTGCCAGCAGCCAAGAAACCGTCTCCTTC.

This clonotype occurred a few times. The chain joins TRBV9 to TRBJ2-5; TRBD2 matches at 9 bases. Judging by the DNA end, TRBJ2-1 fits better; the J call may be wrong. Germline V lookup: CDR1 SGDLS, CDR2 YYNGEE. This CDR3 contains 15 residues. CDR3 protein: CASSVGLAADNEQFF. In DNA, the CDR3 is TGTGCCAGCAGCGTAGGACTAGCGGCAGACAATGAGCAGTTCTTC.

This clonotype appeared many times. The genes are TRBV5-1 and TRBJ2-6; no definite D call. Germline V gives CDR1 SGHRS, CDR2 YFSETQ. Trimming left V 4 bases short and J 0 bases short, with 8 bases between. The CDR3 is made up of 15 amino acids. The CDR3 protein is CASSQPRSGANVLTF. The CDR3 DNA sequence: TGCGCCAGCAGCCAACCACGCTCTGGGGCCAACGTCCTGACTTTC.

The rearrangement joins TRBV29-1 to TRBJ2-3; D is possibly TRBD1 (5 bases). The CDR3 runs 18 residues. V shed 6 bases and J shed 2 bases, with 27 bases lying between them. The germline gives CDR1 SQVTM, CDR2 ANQGSEA. CDR3 DNA: TGCAGCGTATCATTTGCCTTATTGAGACAGAGTTACACAGATACGCAGTATTTT. Its protein is CSVSFALLRQSYTDTQYF.

The chain links TRBV7-2 to TRBJ2-7; either TRBD1 or TRBD2 may supply D (5 bases each). This CDR3 is built from 15 residues. Trimming removed 9 bases from V and 2 bases from J, with 20 bases in between. Per germline, CDR1 SGHTA and CDR2 FQGNSA. CDR3 coding DNA: TGTGCCAGTAGCCCCACCGGGACCGTTACCTACGAGCAGTACTTC. Its protein product is CASSPTGTVTYEQYF.

The rearrangement uses TRBV19 and TRBJ2-5; TRBD1 matches 8 bases. After removal of 3 bases from V and 5 bases from J, the junction contained 5 bases not matched to a gene. Germline lookup yields CDR1 LNHDA and CDR2 SQIVND (reference sequence). CDR3 length equals 14 residues. The chain's CDR3 is CASSIPQGGETQYF. The CDR3 coding sequence is TGTGCCAGTAGTATCCCACAGGGGGGCGAGACCCAGTACTTC.

This clonotype was found a few times. The chain joins TRBV9 to TRBJ2-2, with 8 bases aligning to TRBD2. J lost 7 bases, V lost 0 bases, and 11 bases had no gene match. Germline loops: CDR1 SGDLS, CDR2 YYNGEE. The CDR3 is 17 residues long. The CDR3 nucleotides are TGTGCCAGCAGCGTAGGTACTAGCGGAAGAGAGATCGGGGAGCTGTTTTTT. Encoded protein: CASSVGTSGREIGELFF.

This clonotype came up a few times. V is TRBV6-5 and J is TRBJ2-7; D gene unclear. V was cut by 2 bases and J by 7 bases, with 15 bases left in between. Germline V gives CDR1 MNHEY, CDR2 SVGAGI. The CDR3 is made up of 14 amino acids. CDR3: CASSYVGSLEEQYF. For the CDR3, the DNA is TGTGCCAGCAGTTACGTGGGGTCCCTGGAAGAGCAGTACTTC.